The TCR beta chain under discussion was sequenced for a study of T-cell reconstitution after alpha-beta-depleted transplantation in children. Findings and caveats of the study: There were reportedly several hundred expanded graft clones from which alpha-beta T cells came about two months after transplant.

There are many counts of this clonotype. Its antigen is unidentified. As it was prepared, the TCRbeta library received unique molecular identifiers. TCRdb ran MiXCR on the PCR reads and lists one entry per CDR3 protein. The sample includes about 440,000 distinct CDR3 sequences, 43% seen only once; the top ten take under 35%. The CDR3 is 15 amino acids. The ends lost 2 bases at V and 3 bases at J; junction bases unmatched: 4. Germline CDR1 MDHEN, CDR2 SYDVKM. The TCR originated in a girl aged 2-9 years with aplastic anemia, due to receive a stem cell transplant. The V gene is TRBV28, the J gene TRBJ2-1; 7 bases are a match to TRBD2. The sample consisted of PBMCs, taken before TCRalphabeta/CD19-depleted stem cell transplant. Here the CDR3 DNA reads TGTGCCAGCAGTTTAGGGGACTACCTCTACAATGAGCAGTTCTTC. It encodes CASSLGDYLYNEQFF.